This TCR beta chain is from a study of blood T cells in healthy people across ages (dated by TCRdb to between 2015 and 2016). About the study as a whole: In model experiments, roughly one uniquely barcoded TCR beta cDNA molecule per two T cells was captured by template switching. Using the same blood draw, the study looked at two additional independent replicas of 1 million unique cDNA reads for two donors, one aged 18 to 30 and the other aged 80 or older. The donors were split into four age groups: young (average 16 years), middle-aged (roughly 39), aged (roughly 65) and long-lived (more than 80). To track age-related changes in TCR beta repertoire diversity, the study relied on deep sequencing normalized with unique cDNA molecular identifiers. Study-wide conclusions, independent of this receptor: Estimates of total diversity based on one million sequenced T cells were considered lower bounds and underestimates. There was a strong correlation between observed TCR beta diversity and the percentage of naive T cells measured by flow cytometry. The CMV infection status of donors was not known, potentially confounding age-related changes in expanded clonotypes. Since profiling was done on bulk unsorted PBMCs, naive and antigen-experienced compartments could not be conclusively compared. Observed TCR beta diversity per million T cells fell roughly linearly with age, and a significant reduction was already apparent by age around 39. Compared with the aged group, more naive CD4+ T cells, fewer expanded clones and increased TCR diversity were shown by the long-lived group, suggesting age selection.

Donors were 39 systemically healthy Caucasian individuals from Russia aged about 6 to 100 years. Ten milliliters of peripheral blood were drawn from each donor into EDTA-treated Vacutainer tubes. PBMCs were isolated by Ficoll-Paque density-gradient centrifugation, with at least 6 million obtained per sample. Total RNA, at least 6 micrograms per sample, was extracted from PBMCs with Trizol reagent. For every donor, flow cytometry on a PBMC aliquot measured the percentage of naive CD45RAhigh/CD27high T cells. Library preparation used 5' RACE. Instrument on record: Illumina HiSeq 2500. The second PCR ran for roughly 6 to 11 cycles and used a J-beta primer mix along with a sample-barcoded 5' primer. A template-switch 5' adaptor carrying 12 random nucleotides introduced a unique molecular identifier onto each TCR beta cDNA molecule. At least 3 million CDR3-containing paired-end reads were obtained from each sample. All of the RNA was converted into first-strand cDNA using the Mint cDNA synthesis kit, with a TRBC-specific oligonucleotide serving as the primer. Following uracil-DNA glycosylase treatment, a first 18-cycle PCR with universal primers M1SS and BC2_uni_R was performed on all cDNA. In the source study's methods: Each sample was normalized by randomly selecting 1 million high-quality reads, each carrying a distinct molecular identifier. Instead of being binned into consensus sequences, reads that shared molecular identifiers were thrown out. CDR3 identification, clonotype clustering and error correction used MiTCR with a Q25 quality threshold and the strictest error-elimination algorithm. A nonparametric unseen species model with Euler transformation was used to estimate lower-bound total TCR beta diversity. The public reads were reprocessed in TCRdb via fastp at Q25 and MiXCR, keeping in-frame beta chains. Rows with one shared CDR3 protein collapse into an entry with the most common genes and DNA. Here the V and J calls rest on TCRdb's processing, not on the authors' analysis. The sample has about 760,000 distinct CDR3 sequences on record, just under 25% of them singletons. The top ten constitute 9% to 9.5% of the sample.

As to this clonotype: This clone's antigen is unknown. Base quality data are lacking; no much larger clone is found one base away.

The CDR3 runs 17 residues from the cysteine to the phenylalanine. Only the CDR3 DNA is retained, 51 bases long and in frame from the first base. The data also belong to a second study, concerning T cells of mothers and their children. Per the second study: Nine systemically healthy Caucasian individuals, comprising three mothers and their six children, were included as donors. cDNA synthesis consumed the entire amount of extracted RNA, loaded at 1.5 ug RNA in each 15 ul reaction. In the second PCR, the M1S primer introduced both the sample barcodes and 2-4 random nucleotides. More than 8 million TCR beta CDR3 reads were obtained from each mother, and some 3.3 million reads were obtained from each child. TCR recombination output is similarly shaped by thymic selection in related and unrelated pairs, with a minor effect exerted by inherited differences. Normalized repertoire overlap was always found to be slightly, but never significantly, higher in related mother-child pairs than in unrelated mother-child pairs. Persistent microchimeric T cell clones were not detected, at a sensitivity of approximately 100 clones per million clonotypes. In the study, deep NGS was used to compare the TCR beta repertoires of mothers and children, and features distinguishing related mother-child pairs from unrelated individuals were sought. Mothers averaged about 40 +/- 4 years of age and children averaged around 10 +/- 4 years. After adapters were ligated using NEBNext reagents, the libraries underwent 100+100 nt paired-end sequencing on an Illumina HiSeq 2000. To prevent cross-contamination, the mother and child libraries were prepared a month apart and were sequenced in separate runs. For each donor, somewhere between about 450,000 and 2,000,000 distinct TCR beta clonotypes were identified. Naive TCR beta clonotypes were estimated from low-frequency clonotypes matched to each donor's FACS-determined naive share, without sorting.

The chain joins TRBV21-1 to TRBJ2-2; TRBD2 is the table's D call, not checked against the DNA. TRBV21-1 is a pseudogene locus. This clonotype was sampled from a boy aged 5-17 years in good health. Sequenced: blood. The encoded CDR3 is CASSRHTLGPRTGELFF. The nucleotide sequence reads as follows: TGTGCCAGCAGCAGGCACACTCTGGGCCCGAGGACCGGGGAGCTGTTTTTT.